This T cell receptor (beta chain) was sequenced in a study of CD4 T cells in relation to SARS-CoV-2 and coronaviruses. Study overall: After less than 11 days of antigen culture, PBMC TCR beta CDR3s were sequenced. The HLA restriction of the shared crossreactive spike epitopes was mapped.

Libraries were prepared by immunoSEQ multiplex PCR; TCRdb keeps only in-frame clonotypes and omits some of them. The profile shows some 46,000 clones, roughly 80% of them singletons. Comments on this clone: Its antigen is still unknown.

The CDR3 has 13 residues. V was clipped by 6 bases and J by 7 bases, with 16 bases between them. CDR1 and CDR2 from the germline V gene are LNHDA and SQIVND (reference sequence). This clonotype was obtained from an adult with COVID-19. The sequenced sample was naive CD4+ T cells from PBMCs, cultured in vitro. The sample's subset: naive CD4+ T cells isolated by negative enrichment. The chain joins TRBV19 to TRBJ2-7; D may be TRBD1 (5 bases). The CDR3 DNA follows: TGTGCCAGTAGGGAAACCCAGGGTCGAGAGCAGTACTTC. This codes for CASRETQGREQYF.